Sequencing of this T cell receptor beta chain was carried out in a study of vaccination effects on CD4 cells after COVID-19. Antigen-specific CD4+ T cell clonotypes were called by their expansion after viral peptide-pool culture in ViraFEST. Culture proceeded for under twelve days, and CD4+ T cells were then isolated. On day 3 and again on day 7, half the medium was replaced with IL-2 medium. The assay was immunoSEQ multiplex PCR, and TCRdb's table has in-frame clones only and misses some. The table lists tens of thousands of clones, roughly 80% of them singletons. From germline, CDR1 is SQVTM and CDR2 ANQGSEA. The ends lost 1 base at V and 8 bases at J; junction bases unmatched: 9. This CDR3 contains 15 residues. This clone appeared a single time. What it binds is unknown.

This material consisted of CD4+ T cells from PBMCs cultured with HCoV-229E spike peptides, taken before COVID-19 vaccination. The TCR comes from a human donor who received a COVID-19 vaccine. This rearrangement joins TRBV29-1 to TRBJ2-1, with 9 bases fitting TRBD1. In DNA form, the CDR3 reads TGCAGCGTTGAAGGGGTACAGGGGGCAAGGGATGAGCAGTTCTTC. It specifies CSVEGVQGARDEQFF.